This passage covers 24 T cell receptor beta chains from one sample sequenced in a study of blood T cell repertoires in COVID-19 (dated by TCRdb to 2018 to 2020). Libraries were prepared through the immunoSEQ multiplex PCR assay. As stored in TCRdb, this immuneACCESS dataset retains in-frame rearrangements with V and J assigned. A fraction of the clones does not appear; measured against another copy, unresolved V genes explain less than half of the discrepancy, and the remainder lacks a known reason. This sample is represented by some 200,000 clones; around 84% of them were singletons. The ten most abundant clones make up 13% to 15% of the sample. The material sequenced was peripheral blood. These TCRs come from a man aged 25-45 years with active or convalescent COVID-19.

There are a few counts of this clone. A read error may produce the germline difference seen at one junction end. In DNA, the CDR3 is TGTGCCAGCACCTTAGCGGAGGGGAGAAGAGGGGCACAGCAGTTCTTC. Its protein product is CASTLAEGRRGAQQFF. J is TRBJ2-1 and V is TRBV7-8; D possibly corresponds to TRBD2 (6 bases). Germline CDR1 reads SGHVS; CDR2 reads FQNEAQ. CDR3 size: 16 residues.

The CDR3 nucleotides read TGTGCCAGCAGTTACTCCGGGCCGGGGGAAAAGTCTGGCTACACCTTC. Translated, it gives CASSYSGPGEKSGYTF. The rearrangement links TRBV6-2 or TRBV6-3 to TRBJ1-2; tentatively, D is TRBD1 (5 bases). The CDR3 extends over 16 amino acids. Germline V gene sequence: CDR1 MNHEY, CDR2 SVGEGT. V was cut by 0 bases and J by 7 bases, with 18 bases left in between.

The chain carries TRBV10-3 and TRBJ2-5; 16 bases are shared with TRBD2. The CDR3 has 19 amino acids. The ends lost 2 bases at V and 1 base at J; junction bases unmatched: 7. Looked up from germline, CDR1 is ENHRY and CDR2 is SYGVKD. The chain's CDR3 is CAISEPGTSGGALQETQYF. CDR3 coding DNA: TGTGCCATCAGTGAGCCTGGGACTAGCGGGGGGGCTCTCCAAGAGACCCAGTACTTC.

CDR3 DNA: TGTGCCAGCAGTTTTGGAGGGGCTGAAGCTTTCTTT. Amino acids: CASSFGGAEAFF. The chain recombines TRBV12-3 or TRBV12-4 with TRBJ1-1; possible D gene TRBD1, 5 bases. The germline V and J ends were trimmed by 3 bases and 6 bases, with 8 bases remaining between them. This CDR3 contains 12 residues.

With regard to this clone: In the same sample, other DNA sequences code for this CDR3. The V gene is TRBV19, the J gene TRBJ1-1; possible D gene TRBD1, 5 bases. CDR3 length equals 13 residues. Trimming shortened V by 2 bases and J by 5 bases, and 9 bases separated the two germline ends. CDR1 is LNHDA, CDR2 SQIVND, per germline (reference sequence). The CDR3 region has the DNA TGTGCCAGTAGTATACAGGGCCGGACTGAAGCTTTCTTT. Translated, it gives CASSIQGRTEAFF.

The sample holds one count of this clone. The rearrangement links TRBV6-1 to TRBJ2-6; D is unclear. Germline V gene lookup returns CDR1 MNHNS and CDR2 SASEGT. Trimming removed 3 bases from V and 4 bases from J, with 7 bases in between. The CDR3 contains 14 residues. This chain's CDR3 is CASSDPTGANVLTF. For the CDR3, the DNA is TGTGCCAGCAGTGACCCTACGGGGGCCAACGTCCTGACTTTC.

This chain joins TRBV4-2 and TRBJ2-1; 11 nucleotides line up with TRBD2. The CDR3 spans 17 residues. V shed 0 bases and J 8 bases; nucleotides not matched to a gene: 9. CDR1 is LGHNA and CDR2 is YNFKEQ in the germline V gene. The CDR3 region has the DNA TGTGCCAGCAGCCAAGATACGATAGCGGGGGGGTACGATGAGCAGTTCTTC. Protein sequence: CASSQDTIAGGYDEQFF.

This clone was seen only a few times. V gene TRBV16 combines with J gene TRBJ1-1; maybe TRBD1 (5 bases). Trimming left V 0 bases short and J 5 bases short, with 16 bases between. CDR3 size: 16 residues. The germline V gene has CDR1 KGHSY and CDR2 FQNENV. DNA of the CDR3: TGTGCCAGCAGCCAATCGTATAGTCAGGGAGGGACTGAAGCTTTCTTT. Its translation is CASSQSYSQGGTEAFF.

The chain has TRBV9 and TRBJ2-7; 8 bases align to TRBD2. Trimming cost V 2 bases and J 2 bases; bases outside gene matches: 15. CDR3 size: 18 residues. Germline V gives CDR1 SGDLS, CDR2 YYNGEE. The CDR3 region is CASSVRREALPTTYEQYF. Written as DNA, the CDR3 is TGTGCCAGCAGCGTTCGGCGGGAGGCCCTACCCACGACCTACGAGCAGTACTTC.

The chain uses TRBV21-1 and TRBJ1-5. TRBV21-1 is described as a pseudogene. The CDR3 has 13 amino acids. This chain's CDR3 is CAAHNRSNQPQHF. CDR3 nucleotides: TGTGCCGCCCATAACCGGAGCAATCAGCCCCAGCATTTT.

The chain has TRBV6-1 and TRBJ2-5; 7 bases line up with TRBD2. This CDR3 has 16 residues. The germline V gene has CDR1 MNHNS and CDR2 SASEGT. Trimming took 3 bases from V and 1 from J; bases not matched to a gene: 8. In nucleotides, the CDR3 is TGTGCCAGCAGTGAGGTAGCGGGCTACATCCAAGAGACCCAGTACTTC. This encodes CASSEVAGYIQETQYF.

The chain links TRBV27 to TRBJ2-7, with TRBD2 matching 8 bases. The CDR3 length is 14 residues. J lost 5 bases, V lost 8 bases, and 11 bases had no gene match. The germline CDR1 and CDR2 sequences are MNHEY and SMNVEV (reference sequence). The CDR3 here is CASSQEREWDEQYF. The CDR3 DNA reads TGTGCCAGCTCCCAGGAGCGGGAGTGGGACGAGCAGTACTTC.

This clone was recorded a few times. The rearrangement uses TRBV2 and TRBJ1-1; perhaps TRBD1 as D (6 bases). CDR1 and CDR2 from the germline V gene are SNHLY and FYNNEI. The V and J ends lost 3 bases and 4 bases respectively, with 6 bases between them. The CDR3 is made up of 12 amino acids. The CDR3 reads CASSEDSTEAFF. The CDR3, as DNA: TGTGCCAGCAGTGAGGACAGCACTGAAGCTTTCTTT.

V gene TRBV27 combines with J gene TRBJ2-1; D is possibly TRBD2 (6 bases). Germline loops: CDR1 MNHEY, CDR2 SMNVEV (reference sequence). The CDR3 length is 15 residues. V was cut by 5 bases and J by 9 bases, with 20 bases left in between. The CDR3 nucleotides read TGTGCCAGCAGTCCCCTACTGGGGGGTTCCGGTGAGCAGTTCTTC. This sequence encodes CASSPLLGGSGEQFF.

V and J are TRBV9 and TRBJ2-1, with D perhaps TRBD2 (6 bases). Trimming pared 5 bases from V and 4 bases from J, leaving 16 bases between. The CDR3 extends over 15 amino acids. In germline, CDR1 is SGDLS, CDR2 YYNGEE. In nucleotides, the CDR3 is TGTGCCAGCAGTTGGGGGACTTCGACTTACAATGAGCAGTTCTTC. The encoded protein is CASSWGTSTYNEQFF.

The CDR3 region has the DNA TGTGCCAGCAGTCCAATTAGCTCCTACGAGCAGTACTTC. Residues: CASSPISSYEQYF. The chain uses TRBV9 and TRBJ2-7; D call uncertain. Germline V gene lookup returns CDR1 SGDLS and CDR2 YYNGEE. The CDR3 sequence is 13 residues long. V lost 5 bases and J lost 0, with 9 bases in between.

The J gene is TRBJ1-1, the V gene TRBV5-5; D unclear. The V end lost 4 bases, the J end lost 4 bases, and 20 bases lay between the germline ends. This CDR3 contains 16 residues. Germline V lookup: CDR1 SGHKS, CDR2 YYEKEE (reference sequence). CDR3 DNA sequence: TGTGCCAGCAGCCCAAACCTCCGGGGAGGGAGCACTGAAGCTTTCTTT. Translated: CASSPNLRGGSTEAFF.

The gene calls are TRBV7-2 and TRBJ1-3; unclear D gene. V was clipped by 10 bases and J by 4 bases, with 14 bases between them. Germline V gene sequence: CDR1 SGHTA, CDR2 FQGNSA. There are 13 residues in the CDR3. The CDR3 nucleotides read TGTGCCATCCCCCCCGGGGTCGGAAACACCATATATTTT. This encodes CAIPPGVGNTIYF.

This clone was seen a few times. The chain carries TRBV4-1 and TRBJ1-1; 7 nucleotides agree with TRBD1. V lost 1 base, J lost 5 bases, and 7 bases stayed unmatched. The CDR3 contains 15 residues. Germline CDR1 and CDR2: MGHRA and YSYEKL. Written as DNA, the CDR3 is TGCGCCAGCAGCCAAGTGGAGGGGGCCTCGACTGAAGCTTTCTTT. It encodes CASSQVEGASTEAFF.

V is TRBV5-5 and J is TRBJ2-3; the D gene is possibly TRBD1 (6 bases). CDR3 length: 15 amino acids. Trimming cost V 0 bases and J 2 bases, with 10 bases left between them. The V gene's germline CDR1 is SGHKS and CDR2 YYEKEE (reference sequence). Here the CDR3 reads CASSLVGQHTDTQYF. The CDR3 DNA reads TGTGCCAGCAGCTTGGTCGGACAGCACACAGATACGCAGTATTTT.

This chain uses TRBV6-5 with TRBJ1-1; TRBD1 aligns across 7 bases. The ends lost 8 bases at V and 3 bases at J; junction bases unmatched: 6. There are 13 residues in the CDR3. CDR1 is MNHEY and CDR2 is SVGAGI in the germline V gene. The CDR3 region has the DNA TGTGCCAGCGTGACAGGGCAGGACACTGAAGCTTTCTTT. It yields the protein CASVTGQDTEAFF.

This sequence joins TRBV19 and TRBJ1-1, with 11 bases that match TRBD1. The length of the CDR3 is 16 residues. The V and J ends lost 10 bases and 0 bases, in that order; junction bases with no gene match: 10. CDR1 is LNHDA, CDR2 SQIVND, per germline (reference sequence). CDR3 DNA sequence: TGTGCCACCGCCCAAGGGACAGGGGGAATGAACACTGAAGCTTTCTTT. Protein product: CATAQGTGGMNTEAFF.

The CDR3 sequence: CSVGVGGGYTF. The CDR3 bases are TGCAGCGTTGGAGTAGGGGGAGGCTACACCTTC. This chain links TRBV29-1 with TRBJ1-2; a possible D gene is TRBD1 (6 bases). The CDR3 extends over 11 amino acids. Trimming took 4 bases from V and 8 from J, leaving 11 bases between them. The V gene's germline CDR1 is SQVTM and CDR2 ANQGSEA.

V gene TRBV11-3 combines with J gene TRBJ2-5; 8 bases map to TRBD2. Germline loops: CDR1 SGHNT, CDR2 YENEEA. V dropped 4 bases and J dropped 5; count of bases not matched to a gene: 12. The CDR3 consists of 16 residues. The CDR3: CASSSGGSLGTETQYF. For the CDR3, the DNA is TGTGCCAGCAGCTCGGGGGGGTCGTTGGGGACGGAGACCCAGTACTTC.